The 6 T cell receptor beta chains reported below all come from one sample, sequenced in a study of tumor and adjacent non-tumor tissue in lung cancer. RNA was extracted from bulk tissue without any cell sorting. More than 3 cm separated this lung sample from the edge of the tumor. TCRbeta libraries were built with three rounds of nested PCR, modified from ARM-PCR. In TCRdb, the multiplex PCR reads were re-called with MiXCR into one record per CDR3 protein. The sample has 98,000 or so distinct CDR3 sequences, 80% seen once. Material: distant non-tumor lung tissue. The source is a man aged 60 to 75 with small cell lung cancer.

This chain connects TRBV6-1 to TRBJ1-2, with D unclear. CDR1 is MNHNS and CDR2 is SASEGT in the germline V gene. V was pared by 8 bases and J by 10 bases, with 23 bases between. CDR3 length: 14 amino acids. In DNA form, the CDR3 reads TGTGCCAGCCTTACTTTTGGCGTTCTATGCGACTACACCTTC. It codes for CASLTFGVLCDYTF.

The V gene is TRBV12-3 or TRBV12-4, the J gene TRBJ2-2; either TRBD1 or TRBD2 may fit D (5 bases each). The CDR3 length is 15 residues. This CDR3 reads CVITLGVAVSGELFF. Here the CDR3 DNA reads TGTGTCATCACCTTGGGGGTGGCGGTTTCCGGGGAGCTGTTTTTT.

With respect to this clonotype: This may be a read error, as it is one base from a much larger clone. The chain joins TRBV30 to TRBJ2-1; 9 bases agree with TRBD2. CDR3 length: 15 residues. Germline V lookup: CDR1 GTSNPN, CDR2 SVGIG (reference sequence). This CDR3 is CAWSVLAGSYNEQIF. The CDR3 DNA follows: TGTGCCTGGAGTGTCCTAGCGGGATCCTACAATGAGCAGATCTTC.

This clonotype was seen just once. The chain has TRBV10-3 and TRBJ2-1; TRBD2 matches at 13 bases. Germline lookup yields CDR1 ENHRY and CDR2 SYGVKD. The CDR3 loop spans 18 amino acids. DNA for the CDR3: TGTGTCTTCAGTGAAAGGACTAGCGGGAGATCAGGGAGGGATGAGCAGTTCTTC. Translating gives CVFSERTSGRSGRDEQFF.

This clonotype was picked up a small number of times. The genes are TRBV5-1 and TRBJ2-7; 7 nucleotides match TRBD1. Per germline, CDR1 SGHRS and CDR2 YFSETQ. V dropped 4 bases and J dropped 1; count of bases not matched to a gene: 11. The CDR3 extends over 16 amino acids. The CDR3 sequence is CASSPSPSGQSYEQYF. The CDR3 DNA reads TGCGCCAGCAGCCCGAGTCCCTCGGGACAGTCCTACGAGCAGTACTTC.

The chain joins TRBV29-1 to TRBJ2-1; the D gene is possibly TRBD2 (5 bases). Looked up from germline, CDR1 is SQVTM and CDR2 is ANQGSEA. The CDR3 sequence is 13 residues long. V dropped 1 base and J dropped 7 bases, with 11 bases sitting between them. CDR3 in DNA: TGCAGCGTTGAAGGACTACTGGGGAATGAGCAGTTCTTC. Its translation is CSVEGLLGNEQFF.